What follows are 21 T cell receptor beta chains derived from one specimen sequenced in a study of blood T cell repertoires in COVID-19. The repertoire was sequenced with immunoSEQ multiplex PCR; TCRdb's copy has only in-frame clones and lacks some. Of about 59,000 clones in the sample, under 85% were seen once. Sequencing was done on a sample of peripheral blood. The receptors were sampled from a woman aged 70 to 79 with acute or convalescent COVID-19.

The J gene is TRBJ1-3, the V gene TRBV10-3; D possibly corresponds to TRBD1 (5 bases). This CDR3 spans 14 amino acids. The germline V gene encodes CDR1 ENHRY and CDR2 SYGVKD. The germline V and J ends were trimmed by 6 bases and 0 bases, with 9 bases remaining between them. CDR3 amino acids: CAIRGRASGNTIYF. The CDR3 DNA sequence: TGTGCCATCAGGGGCAGGGCCTCTGGAAACACCATATATTTT.

CDR3 DNA sequence: TGTGCCAGCAGCCTCGCGGGGGACGATGAGCAGTTCTTC. This codes for CASSLAGDDEQFF. This chain links TRBV7-3 with TRBJ2-1, with 7 bases aligning to TRBD2. V trimming: 5 bases; J trimming: 8 bases; junction bases outside the gene matches: 6. CDR1 and CDR2 (germline): SGHTA, FQGTGA. The CDR3 totals 13 residues.

The chain links TRBV2 to TRBJ1-3; no firm D call. CDR3 length: 16 residues. V lost 2 bases to trimming and J lost 0 bases, with 11 bases between them. From germline, CDR1 is SNHLY and CDR2 FYNNEI. The CDR3 DNA follows: TGTGCCAGCAGTGAACGAGCCTTCGCCTCTGGAAACACCATATATTTT. This encodes CASSERAFASGNTIYF.

This chain connects TRBV11-2 to TRBJ1-4, with D possibly matching TRBD1 (5 bases). Trimming left V 5 bases short and J 1 base short, with 8 bases between. Germline CDR1 SGHAT, CDR2 FQNNGV. The CDR3 spans 14 residues. The CDR3 region has the DNA TGTGCCAGCAGCAACGGGGGAACTAATGAAAAACTGTTTTTT. Translating it yields CASSNGGTNEKLFF.

The chain recombines TRBV28 with TRBJ2-7; perhaps TRBD2 as D (7 bases). CDR3 length: 14 residues. Trimming took 6 bases from V and 5 from J, leaving 17 bases between them. CDR1 is MDHEN and CDR2 is SYDVKM in the germline V gene. This CDR3 reads CASSLGGLYHEQYF. CDR3 sequence (DNA): TGTGCCAGCAGCCTGGGGGGGCTTTATCACGAGCAGTACTTC. Full variable domain (missing parts from reference TRBV28 and TRBJ2-7): DVKVTQSSRYLVKRTGEKVFLECVQDMDHENMFWYRQDPGLGLRLIYFSYDVKMKEKGDIPEGYSVSREKKERFSLILESASTNQTSMYLCASSLGGLYHEQYFGPGTRLTVT.

CDR3 in amino acids: CASSSGQGSSYEQYF. CDR3 in DNA: TGCGCCAGCAGCTCGGGACAGGGCAGCTCCTACGAGCAGTACTTC. The rearrangement links TRBV5-1 to TRBJ2-7; 9 bases align to TRBD1. Trimming removed 3 bases from V and 0 bases from J; junction bases left unmatched: 4. The CDR3 is 15 amino acids. Germline assignment: CDR1 SGHRS and CDR2 YFSETQ.

This chain uses TRBV28 with TRBJ1-2, with D unresolved. The CDR3 runs to 13 residues. V lost 7 bases and J 1 base, leaving 10 bases between the germline ends. CDR1 MDHEN and CDR2 SYDVKM come from the germline V gene. CDR3 DNA: TGTGCCAGCATAGGGAGTATTAACTATGGCTACACCTTC. This encodes CASIGSINYGYTF.

The gene calls are TRBV3-1 (or the pseudogene TRBV3-2) and TRBJ2-4; 9 nucleotides line up with TRBD2. The J segment lost 5 bases and the V segment lost 5 bases, leaving 22 bases of the junction unmatched. The CDR3 extends over 20 amino acids. Per the germline V gene, CDR1 is LGHDT and CDR2 is YNNKEL (reference sequence). Here the CDR3 DNA reads TGTGCCAGCAGCGAAATGAGGGAAAAAGAGGCGGGGGGGCCGGAAAACATTCAGTACTTC. Residues: CASSEMREKEAGGPENIQYF.

In its sample, this clone was seen a few times. The CDR3 sequence is CASSQAGAQTQYF. DNA for the CDR3: TGTGCCAGCAGCCAAGCGGGTGCGCAGACCCAGTACTTC. V usage is TRBV11-3 and J usage is TRBJ2-5; maybe TRBD2 (6 bases). Per germline, CDR1 SGHNT and CDR2 YENEEA. The germline V and J ends were trimmed by 5 bases and 6 bases, with 13 bases remaining between them. The CDR3 loop spans 13 amino acids.

The chain has TRBV4-2 and TRBJ1-2, with D maybe TRBD1 (5 bases). This CDR3 contains 15 residues. CDR1 is LGHNA and CDR2 is YNFKEQ in the germline V gene. V lost 4 bases, J lost 8 bases, and 20 bases lay in between. Here the CDR3 DNA reads TGTGCCAGCAGCCTCTCCTCGGAGATAAGGGGAGGCTACACCTTC. Translation gives CASSLSSEIRGGYTF.

The chain employs TRBV9 and TRBJ2-3; D is uncertain. The CDR3 spans 14 residues. Germline V CDR1 and CDR2: SGDLS, YYNGEE. Between the trimmed V and J ends, which lost 0 bases and 0 bases, there was a span of 5 bases. The CDR3 bases are TGTGCCAGCAGCGTAGACTTAAGCACAGATACGCAGTATTTT. Amino acids: CASSVDLSTDTQYF.

The chain employs TRBV24-1 and TRBJ1-1; unclear D gene. The CDR3 has 12 amino acids. V lost 5 bases and J lost 3, with 6 bases in between. Germline V gives CDR1 KGHDR, CDR2 SFDVKD. Written as DNA, the CDR3 is TGTGCCACCAGTGGTCCCGACACTGAAGCTTTCTTT. Residues: CATSGPDTEAFF.

The chain combines TRBV19 with TRBJ1-1; D remains unclear. Trimming shortened V by 3 bases and J by 1 base, and 9 bases separated the two germline ends. This CDR3 spans 14 amino acids. The germline CDR1 and CDR2 sequences are LNHDA and SQIVND (reference sequence). The CDR3 reads CASSIGPGNTEAFF. CDR3 sequence (DNA): TGTGCCAGTAGTATCGGTCCGGGGAACACTGAAGCTTTCTTT.

The gene calls are TRBV5-1 and TRBJ1-1, with D possibly being TRBD1 (6 bases). Germline CDR1 reads SGHRS; CDR2 reads YFSETQ. The CDR3 spans 14 residues. Trimming shortened V by 3 bases and J by 0 bases, and 9 bases separated the two germline ends. CDR3 DNA sequence: TGCGCCAGCAGCTACGGGACACTGAACACTGAAGCTTTCTTT. Encoded protein: CASSYGTLNTEAFF. The entire variable domain, with the rest obtained from reference TRBV5-1 and TRBJ1-1, is as follows: KAGVTQTPRYLIKTRGQQVTLSCSPISGHRSVSWYQQTPGQGLQFLFEYFSETQRNKGNFPGRFSGRQFSNSRSEMNVSTLELGDSALYLCASSYGTLNTEAFFGQGTRLTVV.

This clone occurred once. CDR3 nucleotide sequence: TGTGCCAGCAGACGCGGGCCGCTTGAAAAACTGTTTTTT. It encodes CASRRGPLEKLFF. This chain links TRBV12-3 or TRBV12-4 with TRBJ1-4; D gene ambiguous. The CDR3 length is 13 residues. V lost 6 bases and J lost 7, with 12 bases in between.

The chain uses TRBV11-3 and TRBJ2-5; 7 positions agree with TRBD1. This CDR3 is built from 15 residues. The germline V gene encodes CDR1 SGHNT and CDR2 YENEEA. J lost 5 bases, V lost 4 bases, and 10 bases had no gene match. DNA for the CDR3: TGTGCCAGCAGCTCCTCCAGGGGGTTAGGGGAGACCCAGTACTTC. It yields the protein CASSSSRGLGETQYF.

This clone was observed once. V usage is TRBV5-1 and J usage is TRBJ1-1; perhaps TRBD1 as D (6 bases). V was clipped by 4 bases and J by 0 bases, with 16 bases between them. CDR1 and CDR2 from the germline V gene are SGHRS and YFSETQ. CDR3 size: 16 residues. CDR3 sequence reads: CASSPRDTYMNTEAFF. CDR3 coding DNA: TGCGCCAGCAGCCCAAGGGACACCTACATGAACACTGAAGCTTTCTTT.

J is TRBJ2-3 and V is TRBV2; TRBD2 matches at 13 bases. From germline, CDR1 is SNHLY and CDR2 FYNNEI. V dropped 6 bases and J dropped 4; count of bases not matched to a gene: 10. The CDR3 runs to 17 residues. CDR3 coding DNA: TGTGCCAGCAGGATTACTAGCGGGGGGGCCTCGTCAGATACGCAGTATTTT. Protein sequence: CASRITSGGASSDTQYF. Filled out from reference TRBV2 and TRBJ2-3, the complete variable domain reads EPEVTQTPSHQVTQMGQEVILRCVPISNHLYFYWYRQILGQKVEFLVSFYNNEISEKSEIFDDQFSVERPDGSNFTLKIRSTKLEDSAMYFCASRITSGGASSDTQYFGPGTRLTVL.

This sequence joins TRBV2 and TRBJ2-3, with D possibly matching TRBD2 (6 bases). Between the trimmed V and J ends, which lost 2 bases and 3 bases, there was a span of 15 bases. The germline V gene has CDR1 SNHLY and CDR2 FYNNEI. The CDR3 has 16 residues. CDR3 DNA sequence: TGTGCCAGCAGTGAACGGGCGGCGGGGAGGACAGATACGCAGTATTTT. This gives the protein CASSERAAGRTDTQYF.

This clone came up a few times. This chain uses TRBV18 with TRBJ1-2; D call uncertain. Germline CDR1 KGHSH, CDR2 LQKENI. The CDR3 sequence is 13 residues long. V was cut by 2 bases and J by 8 bases, with 12 bases left in between. The CDR3 loop is CASSPSPQFGYTF. CDR3 in DNA: TGTGCCAGCTCACCATCACCCCAGTTCGGCTACACCTTC.

The chain carries TRBV7-3 and TRBJ2-2; maybe TRBD1 (6 bases). Trimming cost V 5 bases and J 4 bases, with 11 bases left between them. CDR1 is SGHTA and CDR2 is FQGTGA in the germline V gene. The CDR3 totals 14 residues. The CDR3 sequence is CASSQDSVTGELFF. In nucleotides, the CDR3 is TGTGCCAGCAGCCAGGACAGCGTCACCGGGGAGCTGTTTTTT.